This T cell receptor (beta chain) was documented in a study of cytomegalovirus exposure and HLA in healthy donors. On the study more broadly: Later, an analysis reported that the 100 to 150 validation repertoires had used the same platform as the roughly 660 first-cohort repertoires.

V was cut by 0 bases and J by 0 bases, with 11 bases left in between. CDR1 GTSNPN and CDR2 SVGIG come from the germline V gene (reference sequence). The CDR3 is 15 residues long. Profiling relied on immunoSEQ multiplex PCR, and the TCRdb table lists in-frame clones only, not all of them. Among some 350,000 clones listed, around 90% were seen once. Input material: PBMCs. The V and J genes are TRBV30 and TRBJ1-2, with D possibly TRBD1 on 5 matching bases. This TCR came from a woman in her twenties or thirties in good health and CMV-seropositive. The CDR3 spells CAWSVLGAANYGYTF. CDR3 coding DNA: TGTGCCTGGAGTGTATTAGGGGCAGCTAACTATGGCTACACCTTC.